The entry that follows covers one TCR beta chain sequence. Original analysis: Reference gene primer amplification gave estimated nucleated cell counts. Repertoires were generated with immunoSEQ multiplex PCR, while TCRdb's copy carries only in-frame clones and drops some. V, J and clone size were drawn from that table, and D and trimming were deduced from the DNA. The table shows 450,000 to 500,000 clones, with 80% to 90% occurring only once. This sample is part of a study of blood T cell repertoires in COVID-19. On the study more broadly: The samples span acute and convalescent COVID-19 from the United States, Italy and Spain. T cells, B-cell-depleted T cells, or PBMCs supplied cDNA or gDNA.

V lost 3 bases and J lost 3, with 15 bases in between. CDR3 length: 15 amino acids. Germline V gene sequence: CDR1 SGHVT, CDR2 SQSDAQ. The rearrangement links TRBV7-4 to TRBJ2-7; D remains ambiguous. This TCR was recovered from a human donor in a cohort sampled during active COVID-19. The sample comprised peripheral blood. CDR3 sequence: CASSFLPGRSYEQYF. The DNA for the CDR3 is TGTGCCAGCAGCTTTCTCCCGGGTCGGAGCTACGAGCAGTACTTC.